Below are 23 T cell receptor beta chains sequenced from a single sample in a study of molecular identifiers for immune sequencing clone quantification. TCRdb re-called the PCR reads with MiXCR, one entry per CDR3 protein. The data hold 250,000 to 350,000 distinct CDR3 sequences, with roughly a fifth observed a single time. The specimen was naive CD8+ T cells from blood, with Jurkat cell RNA spiked in. Subset given: FACS-sorted CD8+CD4-CCR7+CD45RA+ naive T cells. Receptors originate from a human donor in good health. Some libraries in this study had Jurkat cell RNA spiked in.

This clonotype was found a few times. V gene TRBV27 combines with J gene TRBJ1-6; possibly TRBD1 for D (5 bases). The V end lost 6 bases, the J end lost 9 bases, and 24 bases lay between the germline ends. The CDR3 runs 17 residues. The germline CDR1 and CDR2 sequences are MNHEY and SMNVEV (reference sequence). The CDR3 DNA reads TGTGCCAGCAGCCCAGGGTCGGTGGTCAGGGCCGTTTCACCCCTCCACTTT. It is translated as CASSPGSVVRAVSPLHF.

This clonotype was found a few times. V usage is TRBV10-1 and J usage is TRBJ2-2; D unclear. Germline-derived CDR1 and CDR2 are WNHNN and SYGVQD (reference sequence). V lost 0 bases, J lost 6 bases, and 14 bases lay in between. This CDR3 has 16 residues. This CDR3 is CASSESQIHSPGELFF. The CDR3 bases are TGCGCCAGCAGTGAGTCGCAGATACATTCGCCCGGGGAGCTGTTTTTT.

This clonotype was observed many times. The chain joins TRBV4-3 to TRBJ1-5, with D perhaps matching TRBD1 (6 bases). Germline CDR1 is LGHNA and CDR2 is YSLEER. V dropped 0 bases and J dropped 16 bases, with 22 bases sitting between them. CDR3 length equals 15 residues. The CDR3 sequence is CASSQDRGGGQPPHF. CDR3 in DNA: TGCGCCAGCAGCCAAGACAGGGGCGGCGGTCAGCCCCCCCATTTT.

This clonotype was counted only a few times. The chain joins TRBV6-2 or TRBV6-3 to TRBJ2-7, with no clear D. Germline V CDR1 and CDR2: MNHEY, SVGEGT. The CDR3 spans 12 residues. Trimming stripped 1 base from V and 4 bases from J, with 5 bases between. DNA for the CDR3: TGTGCCAGCAGTTACTGGGATTACGAGCAGTACTTC. This encodes CASSYWDYEQYF.

This clonotype was detected many times. This sequence joins TRBV7-6 and TRBJ1-1, with D possibly being TRBD1 (6 bases). V lost 0 bases and J lost 2, with 13 bases in between. CDR3 length: 16 residues. Germline V gene sequence: CDR1 SGHVS, CDR2 FNYEAQ. This CDR3 is CASSLAWAGANTEAFF. The CDR3 region has the DNA TGTGCCAGCAGCTTAGCGTGGGCAGGGGCTAACACTGAAGCTTTCTTT.

V gene TRBV27 combines with J gene TRBJ2-3; 8 positions match TRBD2. J gave up 1 base and V 4 bases, and 19 bases lay outside the gene matches. CDR1 is MNHEY, CDR2 SMNVEV, per germline (reference sequence). The CDR3 is made up of 20 amino acids. The CDR3 region is CASSYSRAGEVKPRTDTQYF. DNA for the CDR3: TGTGCCAGCAGTTATTCGCGAGCGGGAGAGGTGAAGCCCCGCACAGATACGCAGTATTTT.

This clonotype has at least ten counts. This chain uses TRBV20-1 with TRBJ2-5, with 10 nucleotides matching TRBD2. J was trimmed by 2 bases and V by 1 base; bases with no gene match: 10. CDR1 DFQATT and CDR2 SNEGSKA come from the germline V gene (reference sequence). CDR3 length equals 17 residues. CDR3 region: CSARAWPSGGNQETQYF. DNA for the CDR3: TGCAGTGCTAGAGCTTGGCCTAGCGGGGGAAATCAAGAGACCCAGTACTTC.

A remark on this clonotype: A much larger clone differs by one base, so this may be a read error. The chain employs TRBV7-7 and TRBJ2-3; D is unclear. Between the trimmed V and J ends, which lost 7 bases and 8 bases, there was a span of 25 bases. The CDR3 has 16 residues. The germline CDR1 and CDR2 sequences are SSHAT and FNYEAQ (reference sequence). The DNA of the CDR3 is TGTGCCAGCATCCTGACACCGGCCTTTCATTCAGGTACGCAGTATTTT. Protein: CASILTPAFHSGTQYF.

The chain is built from TRBV6-1 and TRBJ1-2; TRBD1 is a possible D gene (6 bases). The V gene lost 4 bases and the J gene lost 1 base, with 10 bases spanning the gap. The CDR3 runs to 14 residues. Per germline, CDR1 MNHNS and CDR2 SASEGT. The CDR3 reads CASSGWTVNYGYTF. DNA of the CDR3: TGTGCCAGCAGTGGCTGGACAGTTAACTATGGCTACACCTTC.

In its sample, this clonotype was seen many times. The rearrangement uses TRBV27 and TRBJ2-6; no definite D call. Trimming removed 7 bases at V and 2 bases at J, with 12 bases between. CDR3 length equals 15 residues. Per the germline V gene, CDR1 is MNHEY and CDR2 is SMNVEV (reference sequence). CDR3 DNA sequence: TGTGCCAGCACCCCCGGAGTTGCTGGGGCCAACGTCCTGACTTTC. This encodes CASTPGVAGANVLTF.

A word on this clonotype: The DNA is omitted, as the CDR3 cannot be located on it reliably, and the CDR3 follows TCRdb's listing. The chain joins TRBV6-2 or TRBV6-3 to TRBJ2-2; the table's D call, TRBD2, was not checked against the DNA. The CDR3 sequence runs 18 residues, both termini included. In germline, CDR1 is MNHEY, CDR2 SVGEGT. The CDR3 region is CASSYPGLAGRAPGSCFF.

This clonotype was seen repeatedly, ten times or more. Here the CDR3 DNA reads TGTGCCAGCAGTTTTTTACTTGATGAGCAGTTCTTC. It codes for CASSFLLDEQFF. This chain joins TRBV12-3 or TRBV12-4 and TRBJ2-1; D is undetermined. Trimming pared 3 bases from V and 8 bases from J, leaving 8 bases between. The CDR3 loop spans 12 amino acids.

This clonotype was observed a handful of times. J is TRBJ2-2 and V is TRBV3-1; TRBD2 matches at 9 bases. The V gene end was trimmed by 5 bases and the J gene end by 0 bases; junction bases not matched to a gene: 4. This CDR3 is 16 amino acids long. From germline, CDR1 is LGHDT and CDR2 YNNKEL (reference sequence). The CDR3: CASSSRGGTNTGELFF. The DNA for the CDR3 is TGTGCCAGCAGCTCGCGGGGGGGCACGAACACCGGGGAGCTGTTTTTT.

The chain couples TRBV3-2 to TRBJ2-3; the table's TRBD2 call for D was not verified on the DNA. TRBV3-2 is annotated as a pseudogene. This CDR3 contains 17 residues. This chain's CDR3 is CASSQERLAGETDTQYF. The DNA of the CDR3 is TGTGCCAGCAGCCAAGAACGCCTAGCGGGGGAAACAGATACGCAGTATTTT.

The rearrangement uses TRBV27 and TRBJ2-7, with D possibly TRBD1 on 5 matching bases. V lost 4 bases to trimming and J lost 1 base, with 8 bases between them. The germline V gene has CDR1 MNHEY and CDR2 SMNVEV (reference sequence). The CDR3 extends over 13 amino acids. As DNA, the CDR3 is TGTGCCAGCAGTTACAGGAAGTCCTACGAGCAGTACTTC. Its protein is CASSYRKSYEQYF.

This clonotype was observed a few times. The chain joins TRBV28 to TRBJ2-2; D might be TRBD2 (5 bases). The germline V and J ends were trimmed by 4 bases and 1 base, with 13 bases remaining between them. This CDR3 comprises 16 residues. CDR1 and CDR2 (germline): MDHEN, SYDVKM. CDR3 sequence: CASSSRTRGNTGELFF. CDR3 DNA sequence: TGTGCCAGCAGTTCCCGGACCCGGGGGAACACCGGGGAGCTGTTTTTT.

Ten or more counts support this clonotype. The J gene is TRBJ1-1, the V gene TRBV11-2; D unresolved. Germline V gives CDR1 SGHAT, CDR2 FQNNGV. This CDR3 region has 13 residues. Trimming took 5 bases from V and 6 from J, leaving 13 bases between them. The chain's CDR3 is CASSVLVVAEAFF. The CDR3 DNA follows: TGTGCCAGCAGCGTGCTGGTCGTGGCTGAAGCTTTCTTT.

In the case of this clonotype: The CDR3 does not end in the conserved phenylalanine or tryptophan, so this is likely a read error. The genes are TRBV5-6 and TRBJ2-5; D remains ambiguous. The germline V gene encodes CDR1 SGHDT and CDR2 YYEEEE. Trimming removed 7 bases at V and 3 bases at J, with 22 bases between. The CDR3 consists of 16 residues. CDR3 sequence: CASHKNLGPQKETQYL. CDR3 nucleotide sequence: TGTGCCAGCCATAAAAATCTAGGCCCCCAAAAAGAGACCCAGTACCTC.

This clonotype was picked up a small number of times. This chain links TRBV12-3 or TRBV12-4 with TRBJ2-7; 8 bases agree with TRBD2. The CDR3 has 15 residues. V lost 3 bases to trimming and J lost 5 bases; unmatched junction nucleotides: 9. CDR3 loop: CASSFVRGGGDEQYF. The CDR3 region has the DNA TGTGCCAGCAGTTTTGTACGGGGGGGTGGCGACGAGCAGTACTTC.

As for this clonotype: A read error may explain this, as a much larger clone is one base away. The J gene is TRBJ2-7, the V gene TRBV20-1; TRBD2 matches 9 bases. CDR1 is DFQATT and CDR2 is SNEGSKA in the germline V gene (reference sequence). The CDR3 runs to 14 residues. CDR3 loop: CSADERGASYERYF. Written as DNA, the CDR3 is TGCAGTGCTGACGAGCGGGGGGCGTCCTACGAGCGGTACTTC.

The table lists this clonotype with a count of one. The chain is built from TRBV13 and TRBJ1-2; 9 nucleotides match TRBD1. With 2 bases clipped from V and 5 bases from J, the junction kept 9 bases outside the gene matches. Germline CDR1 is PRHDT and CDR2 is FYEKMQ (reference sequence). This CDR3 comprises 16 residues. CDR3 in amino acids: CASSLCRGQGYYGYTF. CDR3 in DNA: TGTGCCAGCAGCTTATGCAGGGGACAGGGATATTATGGCTACACCTTC.

V and J are TRBV18 and TRBJ2-5; tentative D call: TRBD2 (6 bases). There are 15 residues in the CDR3. The germline CDR1 and CDR2 sequences are KGHSH and LQKENI. V was trimmed by 3 bases and J by 4 bases, leaving 15 bases between them. Here the CDR3 reads CASSPRERMVETQYF. The CDR3 nucleotides are TGTGCCAGCTCACCCCGGGAGCGGATGGTAGAGACCCAGTACTTC.

This clonotype was counted ten times or more. This rearrangement joins TRBV6-5 to TRBJ2-3, with D unresolved. This CDR3 contains 14 residues. Germline CDR1 reads MNHEY; CDR2 reads SVGAGI. Trimming shortened V by 5 bases and J by 4 bases, and 13 bases separated the two germline ends. DNA of the CDR3: TGTGCCAGCAGTCTAAGTCTTGGGTCAGATACGCAGTATTTT. This translates into CASSLSLGSDTQYF.